This T cell receptor (beta chain) was documented in a study of T-cell memory formation after mild COVID-19. The CDR3 consists of 13 residues. CDR1 and CDR2 (germline): LGHDT, YNNKEL (reference sequence). V was pared by 1 base and J by 5 bases, with 7 bases between. Using its own MiXCR run on the 5' RACE reads, TCRdb lists one record per CDR3 protein. The data show fewer than 350,000 distinct CDR3 sequences, about 20% seen once. This TCR came from a man aged 18 to 29 who had mild COVID-19 (a few samples of this study predate the infection). Cell type and time point are not known. The rearrangement uses TRBV3-1 and TRBJ2-3; possibly TRBD2 for D (5 bases). The material sequenced was PBMCs or a T cell subset sorted from them (not recorded which). The CDR3 DNA reads as TGTGCCAGCAGCCAAGTGGCGGGAGATACGCAGTATTTT. Translated, it gives CASSQVAGDTQYF.